This TCR beta chain was sequenced during a study of T-cell reconstitution after alpha-beta-depleted transplantation in children (dated by TCRdb to about 2016). Regarding the complete study: T-cell immune reconstitution after TCRalphabeta/CD19-depleted allogeneic hematopoietic cell transplantation in children was quantitatively tracked in the study by means of TCR repertoire profiling. Overall results and qualifications from the work: About two months after transplant, the apparently early recovery of alphabetaT-cell counts reportedly depended on just several hundred clones that had expanded rapidly and came from non-depleted graft cells. Hyperexpanded clone frequencies declined over subsequent months; after one year, T-cell counts and TCRbeta diversity were mostly attributed to newly produced T cells. In some patients, high TCRbeta diversity at day 60 was attributed to recipient T cells and intrathymic progenitors that had survived conditioning.

This sample's treatment or condition label indicates: allogeneic hematopoietic cell transplantation with graft depleted of TCRalphabeta T cells and CD19 B cells. TCRalphabeta/CD19-depleted allogeneic hematopoietic cell grafts were given to the transplant recipients, all of whom were children. The CDR3 runs 14 residues from the cysteine to the phenylalanine. Only the CDR3 DNA stays, 42 bases, in frame from base 1. Reading the germline V gene (reference sequence) gives CDR1 LGHDT and CDR2 YNNKEL. V and J are truncated by 0 bases and 10 bases respectively, leaving an intervening sequence of 12 bases. Receptor libraries were prepared by PCR. Sequencing was performed on an Illumina HiSeq 2500. TCR library preparation used molecular barcoding, with unique molecular identifiers applied to normalize quantification of the TCRbeta repertoire. TCRdb trimmed public reads at Q25 via fastp, called clones via MiXCR and kept in-frame beta chains. All rows with the same CDR3 protein become a single entry with the most common DNA and genes. For this sample the table gives a few hundred thousand distinct CDR3 sequences, of which 43% were detected only once. The top ten hold under 35% of the sample.

In this sample, this clonotype turned up a few times. Its antigen is currently not known. No quality values exist for individual bases; no much larger clone is one base distant. This sequence uses TRBV3-1 and TRBJ2-2; TRBD2 is a weak D gene call, 5 bases matching. This material consisted of PBMCs, taken before TCRalphabeta/CD19-depleted stem cell transplant. This clonotype was sampled from a girl aged 2 to 10 with aplastic anemia, due to receive a stem cell transplant. DNA sequence: TGTGCCAGCAGCCAAGATCTTGCTAGCCCGGAGCTGTTTTTT. It encodes CASSQDLASPELFF.